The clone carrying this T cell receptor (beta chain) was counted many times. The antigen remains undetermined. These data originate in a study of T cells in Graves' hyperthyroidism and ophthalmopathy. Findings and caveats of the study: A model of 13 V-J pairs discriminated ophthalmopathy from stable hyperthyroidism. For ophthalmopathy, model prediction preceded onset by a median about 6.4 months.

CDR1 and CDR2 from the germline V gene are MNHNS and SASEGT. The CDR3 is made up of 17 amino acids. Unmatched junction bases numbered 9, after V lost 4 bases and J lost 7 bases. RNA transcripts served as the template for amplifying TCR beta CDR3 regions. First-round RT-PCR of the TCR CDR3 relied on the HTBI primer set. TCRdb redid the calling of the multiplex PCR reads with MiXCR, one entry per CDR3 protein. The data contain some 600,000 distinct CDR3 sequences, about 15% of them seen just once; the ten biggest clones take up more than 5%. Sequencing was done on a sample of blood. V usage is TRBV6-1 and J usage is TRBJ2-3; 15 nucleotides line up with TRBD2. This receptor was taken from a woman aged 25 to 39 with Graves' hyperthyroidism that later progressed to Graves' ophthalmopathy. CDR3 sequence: CASSGRGLAGGRNTQYF. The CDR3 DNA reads TGTGCCAGCAGTGGCAGGGGACTAGCGGGAGGTAGGAATACGCAGTATTTT.